This T cell receptor beta chain was found in a study of T cell responses to AZD1222 COVID-19 vaccine. Data came from immunoSEQ multiplex PCR; TCRdb stores just in-frame clones and leaves some out. This table has fewer than 100,000 clones, around 90% appearing once. Germline lookup yields CDR1 SGHDN and CDR2 FVKESK. This CDR3 has 14 amino acids. Trimming took 2 bases from V and 4 from J, leaving 12 bases between them. The source was peripheral blood, collected on day 0 of AZD1222 vaccination. This TCR came from an adult in good health. The genes are TRBV14 and TRBJ2-7, with D possibly being TRBD2 (5 bases). CDR3 bases: TGTGCCAGCAGCCAAATGGACTTAATGTACGAGCAGTACTTC. Protein sequence: CASSQMDLMYEQYF.